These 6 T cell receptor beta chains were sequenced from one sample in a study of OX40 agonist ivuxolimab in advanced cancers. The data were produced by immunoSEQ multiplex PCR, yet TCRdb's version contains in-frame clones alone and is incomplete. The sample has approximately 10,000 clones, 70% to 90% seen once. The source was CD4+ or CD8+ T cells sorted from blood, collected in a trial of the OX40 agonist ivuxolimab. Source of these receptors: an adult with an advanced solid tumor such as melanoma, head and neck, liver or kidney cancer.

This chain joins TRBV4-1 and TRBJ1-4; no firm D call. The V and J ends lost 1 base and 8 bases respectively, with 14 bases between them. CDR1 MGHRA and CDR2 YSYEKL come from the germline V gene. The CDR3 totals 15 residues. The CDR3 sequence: CASSQVLGQAEKLFF. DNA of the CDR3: TGCGCCAGCAGCCAAGTATTGGGTCAGGCGGAAAAACTGTTTTTT.

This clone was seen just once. The CDR3 spells CASSEGSVLPNTIYF. CDR3 in DNA: TGTGCCAGCAGTGAAGGGTCAGTGCTACCAAACACCATATATTTT. This chain joins TRBV13 and TRBJ1-3; no firm D call. This CDR3 has 15 amino acids. V lost 6 bases and J 6 bases, leaving 18 bases between the germline ends. Per the germline V gene, CDR1 is PRHDT and CDR2 is FYEKMQ (reference sequence).

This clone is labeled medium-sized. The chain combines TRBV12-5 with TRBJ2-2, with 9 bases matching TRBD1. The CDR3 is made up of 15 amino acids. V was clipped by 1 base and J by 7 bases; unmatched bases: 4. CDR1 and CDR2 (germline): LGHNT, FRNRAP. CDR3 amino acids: CASGLATGGIGELFF. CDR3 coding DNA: TGTGCTAGTGGTTTGGCCACAGGGGGCATCGGGGAGCTGTTTTTT.

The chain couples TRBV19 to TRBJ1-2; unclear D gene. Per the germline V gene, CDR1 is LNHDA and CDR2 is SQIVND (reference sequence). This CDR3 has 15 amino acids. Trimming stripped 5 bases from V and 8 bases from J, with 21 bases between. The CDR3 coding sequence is TGTGCCAGTAGTGAAGGCAGCCGGGAGCGTCCGGGCTACACCTTC. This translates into CASSEGSRERPGYTF.

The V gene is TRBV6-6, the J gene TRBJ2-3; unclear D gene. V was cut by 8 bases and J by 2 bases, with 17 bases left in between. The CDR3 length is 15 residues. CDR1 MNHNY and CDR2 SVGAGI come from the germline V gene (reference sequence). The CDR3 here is CASLPEAEDTDTQYF. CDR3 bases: TGTGCCAGCCTCCCCGAGGCAGAAGACACAGATACGCAGTATTTT.

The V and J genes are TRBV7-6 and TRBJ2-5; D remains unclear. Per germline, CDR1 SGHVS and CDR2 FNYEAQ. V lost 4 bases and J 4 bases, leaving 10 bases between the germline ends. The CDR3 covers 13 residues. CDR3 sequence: CASSSFSGETQYF. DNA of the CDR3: TGTGCCAGCAGCTCCTTTTCGGGAGAGACCCAGTACTTC.